This T cell receptor (beta chain) is from a study of T cell repertoires in cytomegalovirus infection. With regard to this clonotype: Its antigen is unknown.

V was pared by 1 base and J by 4 bases, with 11 bases between. Germline V gene sequence: CDR1 LNHNV, CDR2 YYDKDF (reference sequence). The CDR3 contains 14 residues. TCRdb independently ran MiXCR on the reads; one entry per CDR3 protein. The sample records 650,000 to 900,000 distinct CDR3 sequences, 32% being singletons. Overall study results and limits: The cumulative frequency of public TCR beta families distinguished individuals who carried CMV together with the relevant HLA.

Sample: cultured CD8+ T cells from PBMCs, taken from culture after CMV antigen stimulation. The source is a human donor in good health (CMV status not recorded). Some clones in this sample may be carry-over from other donors' samples. The chain uses TRBV15 and TRBJ2-7, with D perhaps TRBD1 (6 bases). The CDR3 sequence is CATSRGDKGYEQYF. The CDR3 DNA reads TGTGCCACCAGCAGAGGGGACAAGGGTTACGAGCAGTACTTC.